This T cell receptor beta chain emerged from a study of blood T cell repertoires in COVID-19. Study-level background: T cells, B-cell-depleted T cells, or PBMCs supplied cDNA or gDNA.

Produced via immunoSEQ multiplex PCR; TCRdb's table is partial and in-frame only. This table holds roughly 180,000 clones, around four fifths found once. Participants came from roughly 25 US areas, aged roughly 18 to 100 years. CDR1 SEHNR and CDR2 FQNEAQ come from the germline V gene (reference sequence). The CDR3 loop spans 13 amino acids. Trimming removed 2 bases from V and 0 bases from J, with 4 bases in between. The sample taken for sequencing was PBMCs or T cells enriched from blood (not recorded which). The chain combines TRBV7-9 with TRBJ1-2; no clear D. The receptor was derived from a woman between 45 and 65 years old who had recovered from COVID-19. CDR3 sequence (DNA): TGTGCCAGCAGCTTACAGGCTAACTATGGCTACACCTTC. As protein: CASSLQANYGYTF.